The rows below give T cell receptor beta chains drawn from one sample of a study of shared clonotypes between healthy human individuals. Produced via immunoSEQ multiplex PCR; TCRdb's table is partial and in-frame only. The table includes roughly 2,300,000 clones, around 93% detected once. The specimen was naive CD4+ T cells from PBMCs. These receptor sequences come from a man aged 18 to 29 in good health. Some clones in this sample may be carry-over from other donors' samples. Both conserved end residues are part of each CDR3. The order of the fields is D gene, clone size, J gene, V gene, CDR3 protein, CDR3 DNA. A D gene is named only where the DNA matches it firmly. Rows may omit the clone size; those that give it use once, few, many or a size class.

d_gene: TRBD1
abundance: -
j_gene: TRBJ1-1
v_gene: TRBV7-9
CDR3aa: CASSSDRDRENEAFF
CDR3nt: TGTGCCAGCAGCTCGGACCGGGACAGAGAGAATGAAGCTTTCTTT

d_gene: TRBD2
abundance: -
j_gene: TRBJ2-5
v_gene: TRBV5-1
CDR3aa: CASSLALAGGQETQYF
CDR3nt: TGCGCCAGCAGCTTGGCACTAGCGGGAGGACAAGAGACCCAGTACTTC

d_gene: TRBD1
abundance: few
j_gene: TRBJ1-3
v_gene: TRBV19
CDR3aa: CASSDRGRGNTIYF
CDR3nt: TGTGCCAGTAGTGACAGGGGAAGAGGAAACACCATATATTTT

d_gene: TRBD2
abundance: -
j_gene: TRBJ2-3
v_gene: TRBV10-1
CDR3aa: CASSQLAGGADTQYF
CDR3nt: TGCGCCAGCAGCCAACTAGCGGGAGGCGCAGATACGCAGTATTTT

d_gene: -
abundance: -
j_gene: TRBJ2-2
v_gene: TRBV2
CDR3aa: CASSQDRPTGELFF
CDR3nt: TGTGCCAGCAGCCAAGACAGGCCCACCGGGGAGCTGTTTTTT

d_gene: -
abundance: -
j_gene: TRBJ2-1
v_gene: TRBV30
CDR3aa: CAWKPGAAKGSYNEQFF
CDR3nt: TGTGCCTGGAAACCAGGGGCCGCGAAAGGGTCCTACAATGAGCAGTTCTTC

d_gene: TRBD2
abundance: -
j_gene: TRBJ2-7
v_gene: TRBV11-2
CDR3aa: CASSRPGTSGFSYEQYF
CDR3nt: TGTGCCAGCAGCCGTCCCGGGACTAGCGGCTTCTCCTACGAGCAGTACTTC

d_gene: -
abundance: -
j_gene: TRBJ2-3
v_gene: TRBV19
CDR3aa: CASSSGSGPDTQYF
CDR3nt: TGTGCCAGTAGCTCCGGGTCAGGGCCAGATACGCAGTATTTT

d_gene: -
abundance: -
j_gene: TRBJ1-6
v_gene: TRBV5-1
CDR3aa: CASSLVVSYNSPLHF
CDR3nt: TGCGCCAGCAGCTTGGTCGTCAGTTATAATTCACCCCTCCACTTT

d_gene: -
abundance: -
j_gene: TRBJ2-3
v_gene: TRBV6-6
CDR3aa: CASSQPGEDTQYF
CDR3nt: TGTGCCAGCAGTCAGCCTGGGGAAGATACGCAGTATTTT

d_gene: -
abundance: once
j_gene: TRBJ2-5
v_gene: TRBV7-8
CDR3aa: CASSTGLQETQYF
CDR3nt: TGTGCCAGCAGCACGGGACTTCAAGAGACCCAGTACTTC

d_gene: TRBD2
abundance: -
j_gene: TRBJ2-1
v_gene: TRBV18
CDR3aa: CASSPGLADYNEQFF
CDR3nt: TGTGCCAGCTCACCCGGACTAGCGGATTACAATGAGCAGTTCTTC

d_gene: -
abundance: -
j_gene: TRBJ2-2
v_gene: TRBV11-2
CDR3aa: CASSLGSAGVTGELFF
CDR3nt: TGTGCCAGCAGCTTAGGGTCGGCAGGGGTTACCGGGGAGCTGTTTTTT

d_gene: TRBD1
abundance: -
j_gene: TRBJ2-4
v_gene: TRBV7-2
CDR3aa: CASSLVGGAGKNIQYF
CDR3nt: TGTGCCAGCAGCTTAGTAGGGGGCGCGGGCAAAAACATTCAGTACTTC

d_gene: -
abundance: once
j_gene: TRBJ2-2
v_gene: TRBV7-9
CDR3aa: CASSYPGQRRGNTGELFF
CDR3nt: TGTGCCAGCAGCTATCCGGGACAGAGGAGGGGGAACACCGGGGAGCTGTTTTTT

d_gene: -
abundance: -
j_gene: TRBJ1-1
v_gene: TRBV19
CDR3aa: CASSTQLNTEAFF
CDR3nt: TGTGCCAGTAGTACCCAATTGAACACTGAAGCTTTCTTT

d_gene: TRBD1
abundance: -
j_gene: TRBJ1-5
v_gene: TRBV7-2
CDR3aa: CASSFGRQGQPQHF
CDR3nt: TGTGCCAGCAGCTTCGGGCGACAGGGTCAGCCCCAGCATTTT

d_gene: TRBD1
abundance: -
j_gene: TRBJ2-7
v_gene: TRBV30
CDR3aa: CAWSVPDRDEQYF
CDR3nt: TGTGCCTGGAGTGTTCCCGACAGGGACGAGCAGTACTTC

d_gene: TRBD1
abundance: -
j_gene: TRBJ2-2
v_gene: TRBV4-1
CDR3aa: CASSQVSYGQGTGELFF
CDR3nt: TGCGCCAGCAGCCAAGTGTCCTACGGACAGGGGACCGGGGAGCTGTTTTTT

d_gene: -
abundance: -
j_gene: TRBJ2-7
v_gene: TRBV7-2
CDR3aa: CASSRPPGTYEQYF
CDR3nt: TGTGCCAGCAGTCGCCCCCCCGGTACCTACGAGCAGTACTTC

d_gene: -
abundance: -
j_gene: TRBJ1-4
v_gene: TRBV27
CDR3aa: CARKRGEEKLFF
CDR3nt: TGTGCCAGGAAAAGGGGTGAGGAAAAACTGTTTTTT

d_gene: TRBD2
abundance: -
j_gene: TRBJ2-5
v_gene: TRBV28
CDR3aa: CASIGGRETQYF
CDR3nt: TGTGCCAGCATAGGCGGGAGGGAGACCCAGTACTTC

d_gene: -
abundance: -
j_gene: TRBJ1-1
v_gene: TRBV9
CDR3aa: CASSPEVFGPSFF
CDR3nt: TGTGCCAGCAGCCCGGAGGTTTTCGGTCCTTCTTTCTTT

d_gene: -
abundance: -
j_gene: TRBJ2-2
v_gene: TRBV6-4
CDR3aa: CASSDRRNTGELFF
CDR3nt: TGTGCCAGCAGTGACAGGCGGAACACCGGGGAGCTGTTTTTT

d_gene: -
abundance: -
j_gene: TRBJ2-7
v_gene: TRBV20-1
CDR3aa: CSASLGHEQYF
CDR3nt: TGCAGTGCTAGCTTAGGTCACGAGCAGTACTTC

d_gene: TRBD1
abundance: -
j_gene: TRBJ1-1
v_gene: TRBV5-1
CDR3aa: CASRLTGTGGSNTEAFF
CDR3nt: TGCGCCAGCAGGCTGACCGGGACAGGGGGCTCGAACACTGAAGCTTTCTTT

d_gene: -
abundance: few
j_gene: TRBJ1-5
v_gene: TRBV19
CDR3aa: CASSIGTLQPQHF
CDR3nt: TGTGCCAGTAGTATAGGAACTCTTCAGCCCCAGCATTTT